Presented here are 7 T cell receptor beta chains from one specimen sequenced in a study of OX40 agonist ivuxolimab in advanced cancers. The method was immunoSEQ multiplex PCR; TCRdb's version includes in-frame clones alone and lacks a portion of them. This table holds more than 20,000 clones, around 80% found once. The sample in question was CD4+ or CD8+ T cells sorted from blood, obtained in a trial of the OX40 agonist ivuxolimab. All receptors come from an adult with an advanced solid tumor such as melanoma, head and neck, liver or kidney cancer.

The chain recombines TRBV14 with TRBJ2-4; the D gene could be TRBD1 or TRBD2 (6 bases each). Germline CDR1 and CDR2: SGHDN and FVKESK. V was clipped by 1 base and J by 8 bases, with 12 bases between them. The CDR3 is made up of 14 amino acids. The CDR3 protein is CASSQAGARDIQYF. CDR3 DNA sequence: TGTGCCAGCAGCCAAGCGGGGGCCCGTGACATTCAGTACTTC.

The CDR3 nucleotides read TGTGCCAGTAGTAGAGGACAGGGACCTTATGGCTACACCTTC. It translates to CASSRGQGPYGYTF. The J gene is TRBJ1-2, the V gene TRBV19, with 8 bases that match TRBD1. Trimming cost V 4 bases and J 5 bases; bases outside gene matches: 6. The CDR3 has 14 residues. From germline, CDR1 is LNHDA and CDR2 SQIVND (reference sequence). Filled out from reference TRBV19 and TRBJ1-2, the complete variable domain reads DGGITQSPKYLFRKEGQNVTLSCEQNLNHDAMYWYRQDPGQGLRLIYYSQIVNDFQKGDIAEGYSVSREKKESFPLTVTSAQKNPTAFYLCASSRGQGPYGYTFGSGTRLTVV.

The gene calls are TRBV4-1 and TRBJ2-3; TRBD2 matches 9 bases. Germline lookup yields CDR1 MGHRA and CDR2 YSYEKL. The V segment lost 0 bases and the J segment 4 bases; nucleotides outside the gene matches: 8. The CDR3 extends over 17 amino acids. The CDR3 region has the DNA TGCGCCAGCAGCCAAGATGGAGGCGGGGGGGCAGCAGATACGCAGTATTTT. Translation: CASSQDGGGGAADTQYF.

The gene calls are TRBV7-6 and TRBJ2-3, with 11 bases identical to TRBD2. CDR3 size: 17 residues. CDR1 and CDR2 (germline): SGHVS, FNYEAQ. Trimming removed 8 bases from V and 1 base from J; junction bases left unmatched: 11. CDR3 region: CASRSRTSGCRTDTQYF. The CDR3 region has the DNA TGTGCCAGCCGATCCAGGACTAGCGGGTGCCGCACAGATACGCAGTATTTT. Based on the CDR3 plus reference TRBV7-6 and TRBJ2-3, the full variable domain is GAGVSQSPRYKVTKRGQDVALRCDPISGHVSLYWYRQALGQGPEFLTYFNYEAQQDKSGLPNDRFSAERPEGSISTLTIQRTEQRDSAMYRCASRSRTSGCRTDTQYFGPGTRLTVL.

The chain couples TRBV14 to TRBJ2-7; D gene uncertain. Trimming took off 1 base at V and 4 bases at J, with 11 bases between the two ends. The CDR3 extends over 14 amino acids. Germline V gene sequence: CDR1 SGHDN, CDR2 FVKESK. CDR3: CASSQANSRYEQYF. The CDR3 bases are TGTGCCAGCAGCCAAGCTAACTCCCGTTACGAGCAGTACTTC. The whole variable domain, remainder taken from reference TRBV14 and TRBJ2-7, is EAGVTQFPSHSVIEKGQTVTLRCDPISGHDNLYWYRRVMGKEIKFLLHFVKESKQDESGMPNNRFLAERTGGTYSTLKVQPAELEDSGVYFCASSQANSRYEQYFGPGTRLTVT.

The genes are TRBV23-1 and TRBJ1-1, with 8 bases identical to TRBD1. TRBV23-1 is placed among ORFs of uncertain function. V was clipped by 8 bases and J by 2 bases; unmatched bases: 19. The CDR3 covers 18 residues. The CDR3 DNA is TGCGCCAGCCGCGCACTTCTAGGGACAGGAGAAAGAAACACTGAAGCTTTCTTT. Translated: CASRALLGTGERNTEAFF.

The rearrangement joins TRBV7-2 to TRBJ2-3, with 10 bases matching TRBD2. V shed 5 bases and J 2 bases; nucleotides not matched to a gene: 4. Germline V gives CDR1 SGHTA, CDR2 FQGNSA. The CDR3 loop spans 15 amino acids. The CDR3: CASSLTSGVTDTQYF. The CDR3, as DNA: TGTGCCAGCAGCCTAACTAGCGGGGTCACAGATACGCAGTATTTT.